Listed below are T cell receptor beta chains from one sample, sequenced in a study of blood T cell repertoires in COVID-19. TCRdb's copy holds only in-frame clones and misses some; the assay was immunoSEQ multiplex PCR. The table lists roughly 150,000 clones, about 80% of them singletons. The sequenced material came from peripheral blood. These receptors were collected from a man between 60 and 70 years old with acute or convalescent COVID-19. Both conserved end residues are part of each CDR3. D genes are given only for firm matches. The size field is filled for only some rows; it gives once, few, many or a size class.

V gene	J gene	D gene	clone size	CDR3 DNA	CDR3 protein
TRBV7-2	TRBJ2-3	.	.	TGTGCCAGCAGCCCCGGGTTAAACACAGATACGCAGTATTTT	CASSPGLNTDTQYF
TRBV11-1	TRBJ2-7	TRBD2	.	TGTGCCAGCAGCTCCAGGACTAGCAGTAGCGAGCAGTACTTC	CASSSRTSSSEQYF
TRBV3-1/TRBV3-2	TRBJ2-1	.	.	TGTGCCAGCAGCCAGAAAAGTCAGGCCCCACAGCAGTTCTTC	CASSQKSQAPQQFF
TRBV21-1	TRBJ2-1	.	.	TGTGCCAGCAGCAAAAAACTTCCTAGGGACAGCAACAATGAGCAGTTCTTC	CASSKKLPRDSNNEQFF
TRBV7-2	TRBJ2-7	TRBD1	.	TGTGCCAGCAGTCCAACAGGGGGTCCCTACGAGCAGTACTTC	CASSPTGGPYEQYF
TRBV15	TRBJ1-1	.	.	TGTGCCACCAGCAGAGAAATTTCAGGCACTGAAGCTTTCTTT	CATSREISGTEAFF
TRBV27	TRBJ2-3	.	.	TGTGCCAGCAGTTCAGGGTTAGGGTCTCACACAGATACGCAGTATTTT	CASSSGLGSHTDTQYF
TRBV7-2	TRBJ1-1	TRBD1	.	TGTGCCAGCATCCCGCAGACAGGGAGAGACACTGAAGCTTTCTTT	CASIPQTGRDTEAFF
TRBV10-3	TRBJ1-2	.	.	TGTGCCATCAGTGACTCATTGGGGCCACCCGGCTACACCTTC	CAISDSLGPPGYTF
TRBV20-1	TRBJ2-7	TRBD2	.	TGCAGTGCTAGTCGGGGTAGCGGGAGCCACGAGCAGTACTTC	CSASRGSGSHEQYF
TRBV7-2	TRBJ2-2	.	.	TGTGCCAGCAGCCCAGTCGGGTCTCGAGGCACCGGGGAGCTGTTTTTT	CASSPVGSRGTGELFF
TRBV4-2	TRBJ1-2	.	.	TGTGCCAGCAGCCAAGATTACGGTCTGGGCTACACCTTC	CASSQDYGLGYTF
TRBV14	TRBJ2-2	.	.	TGTGCCAGCAGCCAAATCGGTTACGCCGGGGAGCTGTTTTTT	CASSQIGYAGELFF
TRBV6-2/TRBV6-3	TRBJ2-2	TRBD2	.	TGTGCCAGCAGTTACACACTCGCAACGGGACTAGTGGCCGGGGAGCTGTTTTTT	CASSYTLATGLVAGELFF
TRBV28	TRBJ2-5	.	.	TGTGCCAGCAGTTTTGGCAGCACGGGAGAGACCCAGTACTTC	CASSFGSTGETQYF
TRBV18	TRBJ1-6	.	.	TGTGCCAGCTCACTACAGGGACCACAAAATTCACCCCTCCACTTT	CASSLQGPQNSPLHF
TRBV5-1	TRBJ2-5	.	.	TGCGCCAGCTGCCCAAGAGGTTTAGGCGAGACCCAGTACTTC	CASCPRGLGETQYF
TRBV6-4	TRBJ1-1	.	.	TGTGCCAGCAGTGACCAAACAGGGACGGAAGCTTTCTTT	CASSDQTGTEAFF
TRBV27	TRBJ2-1	TRBD2	.	TGTGCCAGCAGTTATACTAGCGGGGCCGCCACAGAGCAGTTCTTC	CASSYTSGAATEQFF
TRBV18	TRBJ2-7	TRBD1	.	TGTGCCAGCTCAGAAGGGACAGGGGGTTCCTACGAGCAGTACTTC	CASSEGTGGSYEQYF
TRBV11-2	TRBJ2-5	.	few	TGTGCCAGCAGCTCAACGGGACTCATCCAAGAGACCCAGTACTTC	CASSSTGLIQETQYF
TRBV7-9	TRBJ2-7	TRBD2	.	TGTGCCAGCAGCCCGCCGGGACTAGCCTACGAGCAGTACTTC	CASSPPGLAYEQYF
TRBV12-3/TRBV12-4	TRBJ2-7	TRBD2	.	TGTGCCAGCAGTTTGGCGGGAGGCTACGAGCAGTACTTC	CASSLAGGYEQYF
TRBV2	TRBJ1-6	TRBD1	few	TGTGCCAGCAGAGAGGGACAGGCGGATAATTCACCCCTCCACTTT	CASREGQADNSPLHF
TRBV3-1/TRBV3-2	TRBJ2-7	.	.	TGTGCCAGCAGCCAAACTGGGCCCAGCCGTCGGGAGCAGTACTTC	CASSQTGPSRREQYF
TRBV28	TRBJ2-3	TRBD2	.	TGTGCCAGCAGGGAGGGTTGGCTAGCGGGAGGCCAGGTCACAGATACGCAGTATTTT	CASREGWLAGGQVTDTQYF
TRBV7-2	TRBJ1-4	.	.	TGTGCCAGCAGCTTAGGGGGGCCAAGGGAAAAACTGTTTTTT	CASSLGGPREKLFF
TRBV5-6	TRBJ2-4	.	.	TGTGCCAGCAGCTTAACTTCAGGGGTGATAAACATTCAGTACTTC	CASSLTSGVINIQYF
TRBV5-6	TRBJ1-5	.	.	TGTGCCAGCAGCTCCTCCGCAGGGAGGCAGCCCCAGCATTTT	CASSSSAGRQPQHF
TRBV5-5	TRBJ1-5	.	.	TGTGCCAGCAGCTTGGCCGGCGTACAGGTCAATCAGCCCCAGCATTTT	CASSLAGVQVNQPQHF
TRBV19	TRBJ2-1	.	.	TGTGCCAGTAGTACCGTAAGAGATCCTAAGAATGAGCAGTTCTTC	CASSTVRDPKNEQFF
TRBV2	TRBJ2-7	TRBD1	.	TGTGCCAGCAGATCGACAGGGAACTACGAGCAGTACTTC	CASRSTGNYEQYF
TRBV12-3/TRBV12-4	TRBJ1-2	TRBD1	few	TGTGCCAGCAGACCCTCGACAGGGGGGGACTACACCTTC	CASRPSTGGDYTF
TRBV29-1	TRBJ2-7	.	.	TGCAGCGTTGCTGACTACTCCTACGAGCAGTACTTC	CSVADYSYEQYF
TRBV2	TRBJ1-2	TRBD1	.	TGTGCCAGCAGATCTCAGACAGGGGGAAACTATGGCTACACCTTC	CASRSQTGGNYGYTF
TRBV11-2	TRBJ2-5	TRBD2	.	TGTGCCAGCCGGGGGGTCGTACAAGAGACCCAGTACTTC	CASRGVVQETQYF
TRBV7-6	TRBJ2-7	.	.	TGTGCCAGCAGCGTATCGACAGGTGCCGTCTCCTACGAGCAGTACTTC	CASSVSTGAVSYEQYF
TRBV9	TRBJ2-7	TRBD1	.	TGTGCCAGCAGCGTAGAGCCGACAGGGCGAAGCGAGCAGTACTTC	CASSVEPTGRSEQYF
TRBV7-2	TRBJ1-2	.	.	TGTGCCAGCAGCCTCCGGGACACACATGGCTACACCTTC	CASSLRDTHGYTF
TRBV7-2	TRBJ2-2	TRBD1	once	TGTGCCAGCAGCCCCCCCCAGGGGGGACAGGGCACCGGGGAGCTGTTTTTT	CASSPPQGGQGTGELFF
TRBV3-1/TRBV3-2	TRBJ1-3	TRBD1	.	TGTGCCAGCAGCCAAGCCGGGACAGCTAATTCTGGAAACACCATATATTTT	CASSQAGTANSGNTIYF
TRBV24-1	TRBJ2-1	.	.	TGTGCCACCAGTGATCCCCTCCTCTCCTACAATGAGCAGTTCTTC	CATSDPLLSYNEQFF
TRBV5-4	TRBJ1-4	TRBD1	.	TGTGCCAGCACCATTATGGGGACAGGGAGGGAAAAACTGTTTTTT	CASTIMGTGREKLFF
TRBV6-2/TRBV6-3	TRBJ2-2	TRBD2	.	TGTGCCAGCAGTCCCTTCGGGAGGGACCACACCGGGGAGCTGTTTTTT	CASSPFGRDHTGELFF
TRBV19	TRBJ2-3	.	few	TGTGCCAGTAGTGCGCCTTATACAGATACGCAGTATTTT	CASSAPYTDTQYF
TRBV18	TRBJ2-7	TRBD1	.	TGTGCCAGCTCACCACCGAACAGGGGATCCGAGCAGTACTTC	CASSPPNRGSEQYF
TRBV29-1	TRBJ2-7	.	.	TGCAGCGTTGGGGACTCCCGGTACGAGCAGTACTTC	CSVGDSRYEQYF
TRBV2	TRBJ2-1	TRBD2	.	TGTGCCAGCAGAGAGCGGGGGGCCTACAATGAGCAGTTCTTC	CASRERGAYNEQFF
TRBV5-5	TRBJ1-6	TRBD1	.	TGTGCCAGCAGCCCAGGACAGGCTAATTCACCCCTCCACTTT	CASSPGQANSPLHF
TRBV7-6	TRBJ2-3	TRBD1	once	TGTGCCAGCAGCTTCTTCTTGGGACAGACTACAGATACGCAGTATTTT	CASSFFLGQTTDTQYF
TRBV6-5	TRBJ1-2	.	.	TGTGCCAGCAGTTACTCGGCCAGGGCCCTCACCGGCTACACCTTC	CASSYSARALTGYTF
TRBV7-2	TRBJ1-5	.	.	TGTGCCAGCAGCTATGGTTCGGGGGGCAATCAGCCCCAGCATTTT	CASSYGSGGNQPQHF
TRBV19	TRBJ2-2	TRBD1	.	TGTGCCAGTAGTATCACAGGGGCAAACACCGGGGAGCTGTTTTTT	CASSITGANTGELFF
TRBV5-1	TRBJ2-5	.	.	TGCGCCAGCAGCTTGACAGGAGCGTACCAAGAGACCCAGTACTTC	CASSLTGAYQETQYF
TRBV18	TRBJ1-6	TRBD1	.	TGTGCCAGCTCCCGGGACAGTTGGGGGGATTCACCCCTCCACTTT	CASSRDSWGDSPLHF
TRBV6-5	TRBJ2-7	.	.	TGTGCCAGCTCTGGGGGGATCGAGCAGTACTTC	CASSGGIEQYF
TRBV19	TRBJ1-6	TRBD1	.	TGTGCCAGTAGTAGCCGGGGACAGGGAAATTCACCCCTCCACTTT	CASSSRGQGNSPLHF